Listed here are 26 T cell receptor beta chains from one sample, sequenced in a study of blood T cell repertoires in COVID-19. Here immunoSEQ multiplex PCR was the method, and the copy in TCRdb shows in-frame clones only, minus some. The sample records about 69,000 clones, roughly 80% being singletons. The specimen was peripheral blood. These receptors were obtained from a woman of 80 years or more with acute or convalescent COVID-19.

This clone turned up a few times. The gene calls are TRBV19 and TRBJ1-6, with D possibly TRBD1 on 6 matching bases. Germline CDR1 reads LNHDA; CDR2 reads SQIVND (reference sequence). Trimming removed 1 base from V and 5 bases from J, with 9 bases in between. This CDR3 has 15 amino acids. The CDR3 sequence is CASSIAGTHNSPLHF. CDR3 in DNA: TGTGCCAGTAGTATAGCCGGGACACATAATTCACCCCTCCACTTT.

The chain has TRBV30 and TRBJ2-1; possibly TRBD1 for D (6 bases). V gave up 4 bases and J gave up 6 bases, with 13 bases separating them. CDR3 length: 13 amino acids. CDR1 GTSNPN and CDR2 SVGIG come from the germline V gene (reference sequence). As DNA, the CDR3 is TGTGCCTGGAACAGGGATTGGGGCAATGAGCAGTTCTTC. Encoded protein: CAWNRDWGNEQFF.

J is TRBJ2-5 and V is TRBV27, with 9 bases matching TRBD1. Germline CDR1 reads MNHEY; CDR2 reads SMNVEV (reference sequence). V was clipped by 6 bases and J by 5 bases; unmatched bases: 4. This CDR3 comprises 13 residues. CDR3 DNA sequence: TGTGCCAGCAGAGGACAGGGGTTGGAGACCCAGTACTTC. Protein sequence: CASRGQGLETQYF.

The chain joins TRBV5-1 to TRBJ2-4; tentative D call: TRBD1 (6 bases). The CDR3 sequence is 18 residues long. CDR1 is SGHRS, CDR2 YFSETQ, per germline. The V gene lost 4 bases and the J gene lost 0 bases, with 20 bases spanning the gap. CDR3 nucleotide sequence: TGCGCCAGCAGCACGGACAGCGCGGATCGGATAGCCAAAAACATTCAGTACTTC. It encodes CASSTDSADRIAKNIQYF.

This chain links TRBV29-1 with TRBJ2-6; no clear D. The CDR3 contains 15 residues. Per the germline V gene, CDR1 is SQVTM and CDR2 is ANQGSEA. V shed 0 bases and J shed 6 bases, with 12 bases lying between them. The CDR3 nucleotides read TGCAGCGTTGAAGAATCCCCCTCGGTGGCCAACGTCCTGACTTTC. As protein: CSVEESPSVANVLTF.

The chain links TRBV7-9 to TRBJ2-7; TRBD2 matches at 8 bases. V was pared by 2 bases and J by 7 bases, with 1 base of the junction left unmatched. The germline V gene encodes CDR1 SEHNR and CDR2 FQNEAQ (reference sequence). The CDR3 consists of 12 residues. This CDR3 is CASSLTGGEQYF. CDR3 coding DNA: TGTGCCAGCAGCTTAACGGGAGGGGAGCAGTACTTC.

This clone came up once. The J gene is TRBJ1-5, the V gene TRBV30, with D possibly TRBD1 on 5 matching bases. V lost 1 base to trimming and J lost 4 bases, with 11 bases between them. Germline CDR1 and CDR2: GTSNPN and SVGIG (reference sequence). The CDR3 has 14 amino acids. The CDR3: CAWSAGGSNQPQHF. The CDR3 nucleotides read TGTGCCTGGAGTGCCGGGGGAAGTAATCAGCCCCAGCATTTT. The variable domain in full, completed from reference TRBV30 and TRBJ1-5, reads SQTIHQWPATLVQPVGSPLSLECTVEGTSNPNLYWYRQAAGRGLQLLFYSVGIGQISSEVPQNLSASRPQDRQFILSSKKLLLSDSGFYLCAWSAGGSNQPQHFGDGTRLSIL.

The chain joins TRBV11-2 to TRBJ2-7; D remains ambiguous. This CDR3 comprises 12 residues. Between the trimmed V and J ends, which lost 5 bases and 6 bases, there was a span of 11 bases. CDR1 SGHAT and CDR2 FQNNGV come from the germline V gene. Written as DNA, the CDR3 is TGTGCCAGCAGCCCCGACCCGGGCGAGCAGTACTTC. Amino acid sequence: CASSPDPGEQYF.

V usage is TRBV27 and J usage is TRBJ1-1, with D possibly matching TRBD1 (5 bases). This CDR3 region has 11 residues. The germline CDR1 and CDR2 sequences are MNHEY and SMNVEV (reference sequence). V gave up 4 bases and J gave up 6 bases, with 6 bases separating them. The CDR3 reads CASSWGAEAFF. The CDR3 DNA reads TGTGCCAGCAGTTGGGGGGCTGAAGCTTTCTTT.

J is TRBJ2-7 and V is TRBV7-9, with D perhaps TRBD1 (7 bases). The CDR3 contains 15 residues. The germline V gene encodes CDR1 SEHNR and CDR2 FQNEAQ (reference sequence). Trimming cost V 9 bases and J 5 bases, with 23 bases left between them. The CDR3 DNA reads as TGTGCCAGTACCCCGGTCCAGGGGGAGGCTCACGAGCAGTACTTC. Translated, it gives CASTPVQGEAHEQYF. Looking up the rest from reference TRBV7-9 and TRBJ2-7 gives the full variable domain: DTGVSQNPRHKITKRGQNVTFRCDPISEHNRLYWYRQTLGQGPEFLTYFQNEAQLEKSRLLSDRFSAERPKGSFSTLEIQRTEQGDSAMYLCASTPVQGEAHEQYFGPGTRLTVT.

The J gene is TRBJ2-5, the V gene TRBV29-1, with 7 bases that match TRBD1. With 6 bases clipped from V and 5 bases from J, the junction kept 15 bases outside the gene matches. CDR1 and CDR2 from the germline V gene are SQVTM and ANQGSEA. The CDR3 runs to 15 residues. CDR3 protein: CSVYPQGVIWETQYF. DNA for the CDR3: TGCAGCGTATATCCCCAGGGGGTCATCTGGGAGACCCAGTACTTC.

This chain joins TRBV5-4 and TRBJ2-7; D might be TRBD2 (6 bases). The CDR3 sequence is 15 residues long. Trimming took 4 bases from V and 4 from J, leaving 18 bases between them. Germline values: CDR1 SGHNT, CDR2 YYREEE (reference sequence). CDR3 coding DNA: TGTGCCAGCAGCGCGTCGATCGGGACTGGTTACGAGCAGTACTTC. Its translation: CASSASIGTGYEQYF.

This chain uses TRBV4-2 with TRBJ2-5; D is unresolved. Germline CDR1 LGHNA, CDR2 YNFKEQ. Trimming removed 1 base from V and 2 bases from J, with 14 bases in between. The CDR3 extends over 16 amino acids. In nucleotides, the CDR3 is TGTGCCAGCAGCCAAGGTAGCTTGGCACGACAAGAGACCCAGTACTTC. Its protein product is CASSQGSLARQETQYF.

This chain links TRBV11-3 with TRBJ1-2; 7 bases align to TRBD1. V was clipped by 0 bases and J by 8 bases; unmatched bases: 6. Germline V gives CDR1 SGHNT, CDR2 YENEEA. The CDR3 runs to 14 residues. The CDR3 sequence is CASSLDPTGLGYTF. As DNA, the CDR3 is TGTGCCAGCAGCTTAGATCCGACAGGGCTCGGCTACACCTTC.

This chain connects TRBV2 to TRBJ1-4; TRBD1 is a possible D gene (5 bases). With 5 bases removed from V and 7 bases from J, the gap between germline ends came to 20 bases. Looked up from germline, CDR1 is SNHLY and CDR2 is FYNNEI. The CDR3 runs to 16 residues. CDR3: CASSPPSGGGPEKLFF. The CDR3 bases are TGTGCCAGCAGTCCCCCTTCGGGGGGGGGTCCTGAAAAACTGTTTTTT.

J is TRBJ2-7 and V is TRBV5-1; tentatively, D is TRBD2 (5 bases). Trimming stripped 0 bases from V and 7 bases from J, with 17 bases between. The CDR3 totals 15 residues. Germline CDR1 and CDR2: SGHRS and YFSETQ. The CDR3 here is CASSLDGVKFEEQYF. CDR3 sequence (DNA): TGCGCCAGCAGCTTGGACGGGGTAAAGTTCGAGGAGCAGTACTTC. Full variable domain (rest looked up from reference TRBV5-1 and TRBJ2-7): KAGVTQTPRYLIKTRGQQVTLSCSPISGHRSVSWYQQTPGQGLQFLFEYFSETQRNKGNFPGRFSGRQFSNSRSEMNVSTLELGDSALYLCASSLDGVKFEEQYFGPGTRLTVT.

The gene calls are TRBV12-3 or TRBV12-4 and TRBJ2-1; the D is unclear. This CDR3 region has 13 residues. Between the trimmed V and J ends, which lost 2 bases and 5 bases, there was a span of 7 bases. The CDR3: CASSLPTDNEQFF. The CDR3 nucleotides are TGTGCCAGCAGTTTACCCACGGACAATGAGCAGTTCTTC.

This chain's CDR3 is CASKNNGLAGMNTGELFF. DNA of the CDR3: TGTGCCAGTAAAAATAACGGACTAGCGGGGATGAACACCGGGGAGCTGTTTTTT. The genes are TRBV19 and TRBJ2-2; TRBD2 agrees at 12 bases. The CDR3 has 18 residues. Trimming removed 7 bases from V and 1 base from J; junction bases left unmatched: 10. Germline lookup yields CDR1 LNHDA and CDR2 SQIVND (reference sequence).

This chain uses TRBV19 with TRBJ2-7, with D perhaps matching TRBD2 (6 bases). The V gene lost 6 bases and the J gene lost 3 bases, with 24 bases spanning the gap. Looked up from germline, CDR1 is LNHDA and CDR2 is SQIVND (reference sequence). This CDR3 comprises 17 residues. The CDR3 bases are TGTGCCAGTAGCCCACTTGAACTAGCTGTTCGGGGCTACGAGCAGTACTTC. Protein product: CASSPLELAVRGYEQYF.

This clone was observed a few times. V gene TRBV5-1 combines with J gene TRBJ1-3; tentative D call: TRBD1 (5 bases). The V gene's germline CDR1 is SGHRS and CDR2 YFSETQ. This CDR3 is built from 15 residues. With 4 bases removed from V and 7 bases from J, the gap between germline ends came to 18 bases. The CDR3 reads CASSLHSGGKNTIYF. In DNA, the CDR3 is TGCGCCAGCAGCCTCCACTCGGGGGGGAAGAACACCATATATTTT.

V usage is TRBV3-1 (or the pseudogene TRBV3-2) and J usage is TRBJ1-1; D is unclear. This CDR3 contains 14 residues. Germline V gene lookup returns CDR1 LGHDT and CDR2 YNNKEL (reference sequence). V was pared by 5 bases and J by 0 bases, with 10 bases between. DNA for the CDR3: TGTGCCAGCAGCTTTGGCTTTATGAACACTGAAGCTTTCTTT. Its translation: CASSFGFMNTEAFF.

The chain couples TRBV9 to TRBJ1-2, with 9 bases aligning to TRBD1. This CDR3 contains 14 residues. Per germline, CDR1 SGDLS and CDR2 YYNGEE. V lost 3 bases and J lost 7; bases outside the gene matches: 7. The CDR3 coding sequence is TGTGCCAGCAGCGCGAGGGACAGGGACTTTGGCTACACCTTC. This codes for CASSARDRDFGYTF.

This chain joins TRBV3-1 (or the pseudogene TRBV3-2) and TRBJ1-3; D is ambiguous. Deletions cut 4 bases from V and 0 bases from J, with 13 bases between. The germline gives CDR1 LGHDT, CDR2 YNNKEL (reference sequence). The CDR3 has 16 amino acids. As DNA, the CDR3 is TGTGCCAGCAGCCCACTCCACAGCCACTCTGGAAACACCATATATTTT. It encodes CASSPLHSHSGNTIYF.

This clone was recorded once. The chain uses TRBV19 and TRBJ2-5, with 7 bases identical to TRBD1. The junction had 12 bases not matched to a gene; V was cut back by 3 bases and J by 2 bases. The CDR3 runs 17 residues. CDR1 is LNHDA, CDR2 SQIVND, per germline (reference sequence). The CDR3: CASSMFDGTEPQETQYF. The CDR3 DNA follows: TGTGCCAGTAGTATGTTTGACGGGACAGAACCGCAAGAGACCCAGTACTTC.

This clone has more than one count but fewer than ten. CDR3 region: CASSWTGESNQPQHF. DNA of the CDR3: TGCGCCAGCAGCTGGACAGGGGAGAGCAATCAGCCCCAGCATTTT. The V call is TRBV5-1, the J call TRBJ1-5; 9 nucleotides agree with TRBD1. Germline values: CDR1 SGHRS, CDR2 YFSETQ. After removal of 3 bases from V and 1 base from J, the junction contained 2 bases not matched to a gene. The CDR3 runs 15 residues.

This sequence joins TRBV5-5 and TRBJ1-1; D is unclear. The length of the CDR3 is 13 residues. Germline V gene lookup returns CDR1 SGHKS and CDR2 YYEKEE (reference sequence). V shed 0 bases and J shed 4 bases, with 7 bases lying between them. CDR3 loop: CASSLAGPTEAFF. The CDR3 DNA is TGTGCCAGCAGCTTGGCGGGTCCCACTGAAGCTTTCTTT.